This T cell receptor beta chain was observed in a study of blood T cell repertoires in COVID-19. For the study at large: Samples of COVID-19 (acute and convalescent) were obtained from the United States, Italy and Spain. Nucleic acid was either cDNA or gDNA, and it came from T cells, B-cell-depleted T cells, or PBMCs.

The V gene lost 5 bases and the J gene lost 2 bases, with 7 bases spanning the gap. There are 12 residues in the CDR3. The V gene's germline CDR1 is MNHEY and CDR2 SVGAGI. Original processing notes: Reference gene primer amplification in the assay estimated nucleated cell counts. Profiled with immunoSEQ multiplex PCR; TCRdb holds only in-frame clones, not every one. Clone size and the V and J calls come from that table; the DNA yielded D and trimming. The sample carries approximately 200,000 clones, 80% to 90% recorded once. This clonotype was sampled from a man in his 70s with active or convalescent COVID-19. The sequencing sample was made of peripheral blood. The V call is TRBV6-5, the J call TRBJ2-7, with D unresolved. The chain's CDR3 is CASSPLPYEQYF. The CDR3 DNA is TGTGCCAGCAGTCCCCTACCCTACGAGCAGTACTTC.